Presented here are 6 T cell receptor beta chains from one specimen sequenced in a study of cytomegalovirus exposure and HLA in healthy donors. PCR amplification relied on 60 Vbeta primers (plus 13 Jbeta primers). Measured with immunoSEQ multiplex PCR; TCRdb has only the in-frame clones, and not every one. Of roughly 120,000 clones in the sample, 73% were seen once. What was sequenced was PBMCs. These TCRs come from a middle-aged woman in good health and CMV-seronegative.

This clone appeared a few times. The V and J genes are TRBV21-1 and TRBJ2-5; TRBD2 is the table's D call, not checked against the DNA. The end of the DNA fits TRBJ2-7 better, so the J call may be wrong. TRBV21-1 is noted as a pseudogene. There are 21 residues in the CDR3. The CDR3 sequence: CASSKFPSRGLAGGRSYEQYF. CDR3 nucleotides: TGTGCCAGCAGCAAGTTTCCGTCGAGGGGACTAGCGGGAGGCCGCTCCTACGAGCAGTACTTC.

The chain is built from TRBV30 and TRBJ2-1; D is possibly TRBD2 (6 bases). The CDR3 is 13 residues long. Germline-derived CDR1 and CDR2 are GTSNPN and SVGIG (reference sequence). Between the trimmed V and J ends, which lost 4 bases and 9 bases, there was a span of 16 bases. CDR3 DNA: TGTGCCTGGAATTGGGCCGCGGGGTTTGAGCAGTTCTTC. Protein product: CAWNWAAGFEQFF.

The chain employs TRBV6-1 and TRBJ1-4; maybe TRBD1 (5 bases). This CDR3 is built from 15 residues. V was pared by 1 base and J by 8 bases, with 14 bases between. The germline V gene encodes CDR1 MNHNS and CDR2 SASEGT. The DNA of the CDR3 is TGTGCCAGCAGTGAAGGCTGGGGGAGGGGAGAAAAACTGTTTTTT. Translating it yields CASSEGWGRGEKLFF.

V gene TRBV27 combines with J gene TRBJ2-3; 14 bases align to TRBD2. After removal of 4 bases from V and 9 bases from J, the junction contained 3 bases not matched to a gene. The length of the CDR3 is 14 residues. Looked up from germline, CDR1 is MNHEY and CDR2 is SMNVEV (reference sequence). The CDR3 bases are TGTGCCAGCAGTTCAAGGACTAGCGGGAGGACGCAGTATTTT. Encoded protein: CASSSRTSGRTQYF.

CDR3 residues: CASSLERDRSSYEQYF. Here the CDR3 DNA reads TGTGCCAGCAGCTTGGAACGGGACAGAAGCTCCTACGAGCAGTACTTC. The chain is built from TRBV5-6 and TRBJ2-7; 7 nucleotides match TRBD1. Trimming removed 0 bases from V and 0 bases from J; junction bases left unmatched: 6. The germline V gene has CDR1 SGHDT and CDR2 YYEEEE. This CDR3 contains 16 residues.

This clone was seen a single time. This rearrangement joins TRBV5-1 to TRBJ2-7; D perhaps matches TRBD2 (6 bases). This CDR3 has 15 amino acids. Deletions cut 4 bases from V and 2 bases from J, with 16 bases between. CDR1 is SGHRS and CDR2 is YFSETQ in the germline V gene. The CDR3: CASSGGGWDPYEQYF. CDR3 DNA: TGCGCCAGCAGCGGGGGAGGTTGGGACCCCTACGAGCAGTACTTC.